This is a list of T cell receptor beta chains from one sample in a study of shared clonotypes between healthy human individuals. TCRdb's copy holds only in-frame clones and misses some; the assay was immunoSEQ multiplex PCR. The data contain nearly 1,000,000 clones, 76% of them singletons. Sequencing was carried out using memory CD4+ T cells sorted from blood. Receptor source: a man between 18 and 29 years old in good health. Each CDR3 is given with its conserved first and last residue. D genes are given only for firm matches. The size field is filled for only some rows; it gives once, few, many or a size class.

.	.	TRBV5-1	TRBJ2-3	TGCGCCAGCAGCGACGTTATCGGTACAGATACGCAGTATTTT	CASSDVIGTDTQYF
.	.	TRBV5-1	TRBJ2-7	TGCGCCAGCAGCGACCTTCAAGAGCAGTACTTC	CASSDLQEQYF
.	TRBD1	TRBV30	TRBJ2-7	TGTGCCTGGGGCCCGGGACAGGTTAGTTCGCAGTACTTC	CAWGPGQVSSQYF
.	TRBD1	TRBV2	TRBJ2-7	TGTGCCAGCTTAGGACAGGGCCCTTCGTACGAGCAGTACTTC	CASLGQGPSYEQYF
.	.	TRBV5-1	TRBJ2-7	TGCGCCAGCAGCCAAAATGGGCTAACCTACGAGCAGTACTTC	CASSQNGLTYEQYF
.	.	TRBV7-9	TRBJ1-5	TGTGCCAGCAGCTTATTCCCCGATCAGCCCCAGCATTTT	CASSLFPDQPQHF
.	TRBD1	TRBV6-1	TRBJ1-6	TGTGCCAGCAGTAGGGACAGGGGGGATTCACCCCTCCACTTT	CASSRDRGDSPLHF
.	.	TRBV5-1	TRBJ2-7	TGCGCCAGCTCCGGGTTCGACGAGCAGTACTTC	CASSGFDEQYF
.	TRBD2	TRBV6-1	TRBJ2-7	TGTGCCAGCAGTGGACAAGCGGGGTACTCCTACGAGCAGTACTTC	CASSGQAGYSYEQYF
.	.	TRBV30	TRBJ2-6	TGTGCCTGGAGTGTAAACGGGCTTGGGGCCAACGTCCTGACTTTC	CAWSVNGLGANVLTF
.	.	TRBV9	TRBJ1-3	TGTGCCAGCAGCGTCAACCCCACCTCTGGAAACACCATATATTTT	CASSVNPTSGNTIYF
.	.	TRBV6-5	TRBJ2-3	TGTGCCAGCAGTTACTCGGGACTCCAAGCTTGGCAGTATTTT	CASSYSGLQAWQYF
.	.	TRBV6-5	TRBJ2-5	TGTGCCAGCACCGAAAGGGAGACCCAGTACTTC	CASTERETQYF
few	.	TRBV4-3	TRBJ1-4	TGCGCCAGCAGCCAAGATCAGGCGCCTAATGAAAAACTGTTTTTT	CASSQDQAPNEKLFF
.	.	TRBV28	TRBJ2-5	TGTGCCAGCACTCTAGAAGGGACCCAGTACTTC	CASTLEGTQYF
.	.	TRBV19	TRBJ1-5	TGTGCCAGTAGTAAAGTAGGGGGGTATAATCAGCCCCAGCATTTT	CASSKVGGYNQPQHF
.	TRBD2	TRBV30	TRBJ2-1	TGTGCCTGGAGTATGGGACTAGCGGGGCTCAATGAGCAGTTCTTC	CAWSMGLAGLNEQFF
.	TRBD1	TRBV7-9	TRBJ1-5	TGTGCCAGCACCCAGACAGGGAATCAGCCCCAGCATTTT	CASTQTGNQPQHF
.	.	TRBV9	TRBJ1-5	TGTGCCAGCAGCCTGATGGGGAGGGGCAATCAGCCCCAGCATTTT	CASSLMGRGNQPQHF
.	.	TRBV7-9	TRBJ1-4	TGTGCCAGCAGCTTAGATGGGCCCCGATTTGCTAATGAAAAACTGTTTTTT	CASSLDGPRFANEKLFF
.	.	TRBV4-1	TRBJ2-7	TGCGCCAGCAGCCAAGGCCCCAAGGGGCGATACGAGCAGTACTTC	CASSQGPKGRYEQYF
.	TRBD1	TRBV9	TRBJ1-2	TGTGCCAGCAGCGTAGGGCCCGTGACAGGGGTAGGCTACACCTTC	CASSVGPVTGVGYTF
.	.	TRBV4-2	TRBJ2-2	TGTGCCAGCAGCCAGGGGGCTGGGCTCGGGGAGCTGTTTTTT	CASSQGAGLGELFF
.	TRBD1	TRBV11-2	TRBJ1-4	TGTGCCAGCAGCCGACAGGGGGGTGAAAAACTGTTTTTT	CASSRQGGEKLFF
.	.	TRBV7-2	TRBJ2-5	TGTGCCAGTGCTTCAGGGTTGGAGACCCAGTACTTC	CASASGLETQYF
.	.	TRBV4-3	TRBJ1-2	TGCGCCAGCAGCCCAGGGGCAGATTATAACTATGGCTACACCTTC	CASSPGADYNYGYTF
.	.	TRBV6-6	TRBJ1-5	TGTGCCAGCAGTTACTCGGGAGATAGCAATCAGCCCCAGCATTTT	CASSYSGDSNQPQHF
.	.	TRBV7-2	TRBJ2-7	TGTGCCAGCAGCTTAGACTACTCCTACGAGCAGTACTTC	CASSLDYSYEQYF
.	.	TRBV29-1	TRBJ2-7	TGCAGCGCTCAGGTAAAGCCAGGGGCCTACGAGCAGTACTTC	CSAQVKPGAYEQYF
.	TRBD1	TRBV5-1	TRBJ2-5	TGCGCCAGCAGCACCAGGACAGGGGGCTTGGAGACCCAGTACTTC	CASSTRTGGLETQYF
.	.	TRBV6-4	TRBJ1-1	TGTGCCAGCAGGAAGGACGTGAACACTGAAGCTTTCTTT	CASRKDVNTEAFF
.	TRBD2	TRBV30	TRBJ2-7	TGTGCCTGGAGTGTACTAGCGGGAGAGGGCGAGCAGTACTTC	CAWSVLAGEGEQYF
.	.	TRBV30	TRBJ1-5	TGTGCCTGGAGTCCGGGAGACAATCAGCCCCAGCATTTT	CAWSPGDNQPQHF
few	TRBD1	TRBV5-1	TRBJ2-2	TGCGCCAGCAGCCCGGGACAGGGAGGCGGGGAGCTGTTTTTT	CASSPGQGGGELFF
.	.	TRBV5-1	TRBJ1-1	TGCGCCAGCAGCTTGAGTTCCCTCGGGGGTGCTGAAGCTTTCTTT	CASSLSSLGGAEAFF
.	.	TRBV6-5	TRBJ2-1	TGTGCCAGCAGAGCCTCGGAGACTTACAATGAGCAGTTCTTC	CASRASETYNEQFF